A single sample gave rise to the 17 T cell receptor beta chains below, sequenced in a study of T cell responses to AZD1222 COVID-19 vaccine. Some clones are missing from TCRdb's copy, which holds only in-frame ones; the method was immunoSEQ multiplex PCR. Of about 150,000 clones in the sample, over 75% were seen once. The sequences come from peripheral blood, collected on day 0 of AZD1222 vaccination. Receptors were obtained from an adult in good health.

This chain connects TRBV29-1 to TRBJ2-2; TRBD2 aligns across 8 bases. The CDR3 length is 14 residues. With 5 bases clipped from V and 8 bases from J, the junction kept 10 bases outside the gene matches. Germline V gene lookup returns CDR1 SQVTM and CDR2 ANQGSEA. This chain's CDR3 is CSVQAGVEFGELFF. DNA for the CDR3: TGCAGCGTTCAAGCGGGAGTTGAGTTTGGGGAGCTGTTTTTT.

The chain links TRBV28 to TRBJ2-7, with a weak D call TRBD2 (5 bases). There are 13 residues in the CDR3. CDR1 MDHEN and CDR2 SYDVKM come from the germline V gene. Trimming pared 5 bases from V and 1 base from J, leaving 9 bases between. CDR3 sequence reads: CASSGAESYEQYF. CDR3 nucleotide sequence: TGTGCCAGCAGTGGAGCGGAATCCTACGAGCAGTACTTC.

This rearrangement joins TRBV7-9 to TRBJ1-4, with unresolved D. CDR3 length equals 14 residues. CDR1 and CDR2 from the germline V gene are SEHNR and FQNEAQ (reference sequence). Deletions cut 2 bases from V and 7 bases from J, with 11 bases between. The CDR3 region is CASSLIGEGEKLFF. CDR3 bases: TGTGCCAGCAGCTTAATTGGGGAGGGTGAAAAACTGTTTTTT.

This chain connects TRBV4-2 to TRBJ1-2, with D unclear. The length of the CDR3 is 14 residues. CDR1 and CDR2 from the germline V gene are LGHNA and YNFKEQ. Between the trimmed V and J ends, which lost 3 bases and 6 bases, there was a span of 14 bases. CDR3 amino acids: CASSHTQPVDGYTF. CDR3 nucleotide sequence: TGTGCCAGCAGCCATACTCAACCGGTGGATGGCTACACCTTC.

The rearrangement links TRBV15 to TRBJ2-1; no clear D gene. Germline V gene data show CDR1 as LNHNV and CDR2 as YYDKDF (reference sequence). V was clipped by 0 bases and J by 3 bases, with 15 bases between them. This CDR3 contains 17 residues. The CDR3 loop is CATSRDVGSSVYNEQFF. Written as DNA, the CDR3 is TGTGCCACCAGCAGAGATGTCGGGTCTTCCGTCTACAATGAGCAGTTCTTC.

The chain recombines TRBV6-2 or TRBV6-3 with TRBJ1-6; possibly TRBD1 for D (6 bases). V was shortened by 0 bases and J by 10 bases, with 13 bases between the two germline ends. The V gene's germline CDR1 is MNHEY and CDR2 SVGEGT. The length of the CDR3 is 15 residues. As DNA, the CDR3 is TGTGCCAGCAGTTACTCAACGGGACAAAAATCACCCCTCCACTTT. Translating it yields CASSYSTGQKSPLHF.

The chain employs TRBV5-1 and TRBJ2-7; TRBD1 matches at 11 bases. Germline CDR1 reads SGHRS; CDR2 reads YFSETQ. The CDR3 loop spans 17 amino acids. The trim removed 4 bases at V and 7 bases at J, leaving 16 bases unmatched. CDR3 bases: TGCGCCAGCAGCACGCGGACAGGGGGCTATGACCTACGGGAGCAGTACTTC. It specifies CASSTRTGGYDLREQYF. The full variable domain, completed using reference TRBV5-1 and TRBJ2-7, is KAGVTQTPRYLIKTRGQQVTLSCSPISGHRSVSWYQQTPGQGLQFLFEYFSETQRNKGNFPGRFSGRQFSNSRSEMNVSTLELGDSALYLCASSTRTGGYDLREQYFGPGTRLTVT.

The V call is TRBV6-5, the J call TRBJ2-7; TRBD1 matches at 10 bases. V gave up 2 bases and J gave up 6 bases; unmatched junction bases: 10. Germline assignment: CDR1 MNHEY and CDR2 SVGAGI. This CDR3 is built from 16 residues. In DNA, the CDR3 is TGTGCCAGCAGTTACGGGCATCTGGACAGGGGGTCCGAGCAGTACTTC. Protein: CASSYGHLDRGSEQYF.

The gene calls are TRBV7-8 and TRBJ2-7; TRBD2 matches 11 bases. V lost 5 bases to trimming and J lost 2 bases; unmatched junction nucleotides: 5. In germline, CDR1 is SGHVS, CDR2 FQNEAQ. The CDR3 contains 15 residues. The CDR3 spells CASSALAGGPYEQYF. The CDR3 region has the DNA TGTGCCAGCAGCGCGCTAGCGGGAGGCCCCTACGAGCAGTACTTC.

This clone has a handful of counts. The chain recombines TRBV27 with TRBJ2-3; no clear D. Between the trimmed V and J ends, which lost 6 bases and 0 bases, there was a span of 10 bases. This CDR3 is built from 14 residues. The germline V gene has CDR1 MNHEY and CDR2 SMNVEV (reference sequence). In DNA, the CDR3 is TGTGCCAGCAGCCGAACCCCTAGCACAGATACGCAGTATTTT. Translation: CASSRTPSTDTQYF.

The rearrangement links TRBV28 to TRBJ2-5; 11 nucleotides match TRBD1. The germline CDR1 and CDR2 sequences are MDHEN and SYDVKM. J lost 1 base, V lost 4 bases, and 14 bases had no gene match. This CDR3 region has 19 residues. CDR3 in amino acids: CASSWNGQGAEFFQETQYF. The CDR3 bases are TGTGCCAGCAGTTGGAACGGACAGGGGGCGGAATTCTTCCAAGAGACCCAGTACTTC.

V and J are TRBV6-5 and TRBJ1-1; D not resolved. Trimming took 6 bases from V and 1 from J, leaving 9 bases between them. Germline lookup yields CDR1 MNHEY and CDR2 SVGAGI. The CDR3 is 13 amino acids. The CDR3 coding sequence is TGTGCCAGCAGAAACGCGGGGAACACTGAAGCTTTCTTT. Protein sequence: CASRNAGNTEAFF.

The chain has TRBV19 and TRBJ1-2; D not certain. Looked up from germline, CDR1 is LNHDA and CDR2 is SQIVND (reference sequence). This CDR3 has 13 amino acids. V dropped 6 bases and J dropped 7 bases, with 15 bases sitting between them. CDR3 in amino acids: CASSVEAGVGYTF. The CDR3 region has the DNA TGTGCCAGTAGCGTGGAAGCGGGAGTTGGCTACACCTTC.

The J gene is TRBJ1-2, the V gene TRBV27; TRBD1 matches 7 bases. The germline V gene has CDR1 MNHEY and CDR2 SMNVEV (reference sequence). The CDR3 contains 15 residues. After removal of 0 bases from V and 4 bases from J, the junction contained 5 bases not matched to a gene. The CDR3 DNA reads as TGTGCCAGCAGTTTATCCCCAGGGGGGATCTATGGCTACACCTTC. Its protein is CASSLSPGGIYGYTF.

The rearrangement links TRBV6-1 to TRBJ2-1; D is unresolved. The CDR3 runs to 10 residues. In germline, CDR1 is MNHNS, CDR2 SASEGT. Trimming pared 2 bases from V and 11 bases from J, leaving 4 bases between. CDR3 loop: CASSEWQQFF. The DNA for the CDR3 is TGTGCCAGCAGTGAATGGCAGCAGTTCTTC.

The chain couples TRBV9 to TRBJ1-2; 9 nucleotides line up with TRBD1. The CDR3 runs to 14 residues. The germline gives CDR1 SGDLS, CDR2 YYNGEE. The V gene end was trimmed by 3 bases and the J gene end by 8 bases; junction bases not matched to a gene: 8. The CDR3 DNA sequence: TGTGCCAGCAGCGGTAGGACAGGGGTTTTGGGCTACACCTTC. Translation gives CASSGRTGVLGYTF.

The V gene is TRBV7-9, the J gene TRBJ2-1; D is perhaps TRBD1 (5 bases). V lost 5 bases, J lost 7 bases, and 18 bases lay in between. From germline, CDR1 is SEHNR and CDR2 FQNEAQ (reference sequence). The CDR3 runs to 15 residues. This chain's CDR3 is CASSQGIGPSNEQFF. The CDR3 bases are TGTGCCAGCAGCCAGGGTATAGGGCCAAGTAATGAGCAGTTCTTC.